Sequencing of this T cell receptor (beta chain) was carried out in a study of control samples from healthy donors and cancer patients. J was trimmed by 8 bases and V by 3 bases; bases with no gene match: 6. Germline CDR1 is SGHAT and CDR2 is FQDESV (reference sequence). CDR3 length: 13 amino acids. The repertoire was sequenced with immunoSEQ multiplex PCR; TCRdb's copy has only in-frame clones and lacks some. The sample contains about 120,000 clones, 80% to 90% of which appear only once. The chain couples TRBV11-1 to TRBJ1-1, with 7 nucleotides matching TRBD1. Sequencing used blood. The sequence was collected from a man aged 30-40 years in good health. CDR3 DNA sequence: TGTGCCAGCAGCTTTCAACAGGGGCTGGAAGCTTTCTTT. The encoded protein is CASSFQQGLEAFF.